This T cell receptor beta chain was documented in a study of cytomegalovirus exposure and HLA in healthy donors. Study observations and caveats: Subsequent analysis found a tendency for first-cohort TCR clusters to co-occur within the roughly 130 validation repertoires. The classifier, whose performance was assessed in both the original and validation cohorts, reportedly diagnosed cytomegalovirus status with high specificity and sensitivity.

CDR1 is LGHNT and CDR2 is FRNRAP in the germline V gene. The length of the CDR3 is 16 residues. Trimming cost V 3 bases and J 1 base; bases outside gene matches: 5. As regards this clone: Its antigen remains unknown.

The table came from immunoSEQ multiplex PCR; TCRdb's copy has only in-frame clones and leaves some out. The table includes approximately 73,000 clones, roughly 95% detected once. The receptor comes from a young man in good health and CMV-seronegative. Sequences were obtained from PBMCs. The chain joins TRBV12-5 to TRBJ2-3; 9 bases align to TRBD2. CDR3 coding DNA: TGTGCTAGTGGTTTTAGCGGGGGAGCTGGCACAGATACGCAGTATTTT. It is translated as CASGFSGGAGTDTQYF.